This T cell receptor beta chain is from a study of shared clonotypes between healthy human individuals. The CDR3 is made up of 15 amino acids. Trimming pared 2 bases from V and 13 bases from J, leaving 21 bases between. In germline, CDR1 is MNHEY, CDR2 SMNVEV (reference sequence). The assay was immunoSEQ multiplex PCR, and TCRdb's table has in-frame clones only and misses some. The table lists approximately 1.9 million clones, approximately 92% of them singletons. Terminally differentiated effector memory CD45RA+ cells were excluded from the naive CD8 cells, which were CD45RO-negative and positively selected for CCR7.

The receptor was isolated from a man younger than 30 in good health. Some clones in this sample may be carry-over from other donors' samples. This chain connects TRBV27 to TRBJ2-1; TRBD2 might be the D (6 bases). Material: naive CD8+ T cells from PBMCs. The CDR3 region has the DNA TGTGCCAGCAGTTTAACGGGAGTTAGCGGTCCGGGCCAGTTCTTC. This codes for CASSLTGVSGPGQFF.